These T cell receptor beta chains were read from a single sample in a study of CD8 T cells in Susac syndrome. TCRdb ran MiXCR on the immunoSEQ multiplex PCR reads and lists one entry per CDR3 protein. The sample lists around 180,000 distinct CDR3 sequences; 90% to 95% were seen once. Sequenced material: CD4+ T cells from PBMCs. The receptor source for this set is a human donor with Susac syndrome. CDR3s include the opening cysteine and the closing phenylalanine or tryptophan. A D gene is named only where the DNA matches it firmly. Clone size is stated in some rows and not others, as once, few, many or a class when expanded.

V: TRBV12-3/TRBV12-4
D: TRBD1
J: TRBJ2-5
size: -
length: 15
CDR3: CASSSSQGAAETQYF
DNA: TGTGCCAGCAGTTCATCACAGGGGGCCGCAGAGACCCAGTACTTC

V: TRBV2
D: TRBD2
J: TRBJ2-5
size: once
length: 14
CDR3: CASSQTSGRETQYF
DNA: TGTGCCAGCAGCCAGACTAGCGGAAGAGAGACCCAGTACTTC

V: TRBV24-1
D: -
J: TRBJ2-6
size: -
length: 15
CDR3: CATSDRSAGANVLTF
DNA: TGTGCCACCAGTGACAGGTCGGCTGGGGCCAACGTCCTGACTTTC

V: TRBV29-1
D: -
J: TRBJ1-5
size: -
length: 12
CDR3: CSAGGAGQPQHF
DNA: TGCAGCGCGGGGGGGGCGGGTCAGCCCCAGCATTTT

V: TRBV9
D: TRBD2
J: TRBJ2-1
size: -
length: 15
CDR3: CASSYLAGGYNEQFF
DNA: TGTGCCAGCAGCTACCTAGCGGGGGGCTACAATGAGCAGTTCTTC

V: TRBV20-1
D: -
J: TRBJ2-5
size: -
length: 13
CDR3: CSASDALQETQYF
DNA: TGCAGTGCTAGCGACGCCCTCCAAGAGACCCAGTACTTC

V: TRBV30
D: TRBD1
J: TRBJ2-1
size: -
length: 11
CDR3: CAWRGRDRQFF
DNA: TGTGCCTGGAGGGGCCGGGACAGACAGTTCTTC

V: TRBV29-1
D: TRBD2
J: TRBJ2-3
size: -
length: 14
CDR3: CSVAAGSSTDTQYF
DNA: TGCAGCGTTGCAGCGGGGTCTAGCACAGATACGCAGTATTTT

V: TRBV20-1
D: TRBD2
J: TRBJ2-3
size: -
length: 14
CDR3: CSATSGGSTDTQYF
DNA: TGCAGTGCAACTAGCGGGGGGAGCACAGATACGCAGTATTTT

V: TRBV3-1
D: -
J: TRBJ1-4
size: -
length: 19
CDR3: CASSQVFLFRRTDNEKLFF
DNA: TGTGCCAGCAGCCAAGTCTTCCTCTTTCGCAGGACAGATAATGAAAAACTGTTTTTT